Following are 3 T cell receptor beta chains from one sample sequenced in a study of blood T cell repertoires in COVID-19. Measured with immunoSEQ multiplex PCR; TCRdb has only the in-frame clones, and not every one. The sample has 90,000 to 150,000 clones, 79% seen once; the top ten hold approximately 3.9%. Specimen: peripheral blood. The receptors stem from a woman aged 80 or older with acute or convalescent COVID-19.

The V gene is TRBV30, the J gene TRBJ1-5, with TRBD1 matching over 7 bases. V trimming: 4 bases; J trimming: 6 bases; junction bases outside the gene matches: 3. Germline CDR1 is GTSNPN and CDR2 is SVGIG (reference sequence). This CDR3 region has 12 residues. DNA for the CDR3: TGTGCCTGGAATTCAGGGGGTCAGCCCCAGCATTTT. It codes for CAWNSGGQPQHF.

The rearrangement joins TRBV13 to TRBJ2-3; tentatively, D is TRBD1 (6 bases). V lost 6 bases and J 6 bases, leaving 16 bases between the germline ends. This CDR3 has 14 residues. CDR1 and CDR2 (germline): PRHDT, FYEKMQ (reference sequence). CDR3 sequence (DNA): TGTGCCAGCAGTTCGGACAGATTGGCGGATACGCAGTATTTT. Protein product: CASSSDRLADTQYF.

The rearrangement links TRBV30 to TRBJ2-2; 10 bases match TRBD2. The germline CDR1 and CDR2 sequences are GTSNPN and SVGIG (reference sequence). V gave up 5 bases and J gave up 4 bases; unmatched junction bases: 4. CDR3 length: 14 residues. The CDR3 here is CAWSSGRGTGELFF. DNA for the CDR3: TGTGCCTGGTCTAGCGGGAGAGGCACCGGGGAGCTGTTTTTT.